These 25 T cell receptor beta chains were sequenced from one sample in a study of T cells in Graves' hyperthyroidism and ophthalmopathy. TCR beta CDR3 regions were amplified from RNA. An initial round of RT-PCR targeting the TCR CDR3 relied on the HTBI primer set. TCRdb reanalysed the multiplex PCR reads using MiXCR and keeps one entry per CDR3 protein. This sample has some 510,000 distinct CDR3 sequences; more than 20% occur once, and the top ten carry about a quarter. Source material: blood. These receptors were obtained from a man between 18 and 29 years old with Graves' hyperthyroidism.

This clonotype was counted only a few times. The V gene is TRBV7-9, the J gene TRBJ2-7; TRBD1 agrees at 10 bases. CDR1 SEHNR and CDR2 FQNEAQ come from the germline V gene (reference sequence). The CDR3 has 15 amino acids. J lost 4 bases, V lost 5 bases, and 8 bases had no gene match. In DNA, the CDR3 is TGTGCCAGCAGCCTGGGACAGGGGCTAATTTACGAGCAGTACTTC. Residues: CASSLGQGLIYEQYF. The whole variable domain, remainder taken from reference TRBV7-9 and TRBJ2-7, is DTGVSQNPRHKITKRGQNVTFRCDPISEHNRLYWYRQTLGQGPEFLTYFQNEAQLEKSRLLSDRFSAERPKGSFSTLEIQRTEQGDSAMYLCASSLGQGLIYEQYFGPGTRLTVT.

This clonotype occurred once. Being one base from a much bigger clone, this may be a read error. The rearrangement links TRBV30 to TRBJ2-7, with D possibly being TRBD1 (6 bases). The V and J ends lost 0 bases and 3 bases respectively, with 12 bases between them. This CDR3 region has 14 residues. CDR1 is GTSNPN and CDR2 is SVGIG in the germline V gene (reference sequence). CDR3 nucleotides: TGTGCCTGGAGTGTCGACAGGTTCTTCTACGAGCAGTACTTC. It encodes CAWSVDRFFYEQYF.

The table lists this clonotype with many counts. V gene TRBV7-8 combines with J gene TRBJ1-5, with unresolved D. The germline V and J ends were trimmed by 5 bases and 7 bases, with 12 bases remaining between them. The CDR3 is made up of 13 amino acids. The V gene's germline CDR1 is SGHVS and CDR2 FQNEAQ. DNA of the CDR3: TGTGCCAGCAGCCGGGAGCGAGGGCAGCCCCAGCATTTT. It specifies CASSRERGQPQHF. Looking up the rest from reference TRBV7-8 and TRBJ1-5 gives the full variable domain: GAGVSQSPRYKVAKRGQDVALRCDPISGHVSLFWYQQALGQGPEFLTYFQNEAQLDKSGLPSDRFFAERPEGSVSTLKIQRTQQEDSAVYLCASSRERGQPQHFGDGTRLSIL.

This clonotype has more than one count but fewer than ten. The chain has TRBV12-3 or TRBV12-4 and TRBJ1-1; 8 nucleotides agree with TRBD1. The J segment lost 10 bases and the V segment lost 1 base, leaving 2 bases of the junction unmatched. The CDR3 is made up of 12 amino acids. Here the CDR3 DNA reads TGTGCCAGCAGTTTAGGCAGGGGGCGAGCTTTCTTT. Encoded protein: CASSLGRGRAFF.

This clonotype was seen repeatedly, ten times or more. The chain employs TRBV6-5 and TRBJ1-2, with 9 bases that match TRBD1. The V gene end was trimmed by 2 bases and the J gene end by 7 bases; junction bases not matched to a gene: 5. Germline V gene lookup returns CDR1 MNHEY and CDR2 SVGAGI. The CDR3 is 14 amino acids. The CDR3 is CASSYTGQGGGYTF. CDR3 nucleotide sequence: TGTGCCAGCAGTTACACGGGACAGGGCGGTGGCTACACCTTC.

The chain couples TRBV12-3 or TRBV12-4 to TRBJ2-7; the match to TRBD2 covers 8 bases. This CDR3 has 13 amino acids. Germline trimming cut 10 bases from V and 3 bases from J; bases unmatched to any gene: 8. CDR3 sequence: CATGTSGDYEQYF. The CDR3 DNA sequence: TGTGCCACCGGGACTAGTGGGGACTACGAGCAGTACTTC.

This clonotype was observed many times. The chain has TRBV28 and TRBJ1-1; D is undetermined. Deletions cut 3 bases from V and 0 bases from J, with 8 bases between. Germline loops: CDR1 MDHEN, CDR2 SYDVKM. CDR3 length: 14 amino acids. CDR3 coding DNA: TGTGCCAGCAGTTTTTACGGCCTGAACACTGAAGCTTTCTTT. Protein product: CASSFYGLNTEAFF.

This clonotype has a handful of counts. The V and J genes are TRBV2 and TRBJ2-5; 7 bases line up with TRBD2. J gave up 5 bases and V 8 bases, and 5 bases lay outside the gene matches. Germline loops: CDR1 SNHLY, CDR2 FYNNEI. The CDR3 runs 12 residues. CDR3 amino acids: CASREVGETQYF. In nucleotides, the CDR3 is TGTGCCAGCCGGGAGGTAGGGGAGACCCAGTACTTC.

This clonotype was counted only a few times. The chain recombines TRBV19 with TRBJ1-2; D is unresolved. The CDR3 spans 13 residues. V lost 3 bases to trimming and J lost 4 bases, with 9 bases between them. Looked up from germline, CDR1 is LNHDA and CDR2 is SQIVND (reference sequence). CDR3 DNA sequence: TGTGCCAGTAGTATCGGGATAATCTATGGCTACACCTTC. Amino acids: CASSIGIIYGYTF.

This clonotype turned up a few times. The chain links TRBV6-2 or TRBV6-3 to TRBJ1-2; D call uncertain. V was pared by 3 bases and J by 4 bases, with 12 bases between. The CDR3 is 14 residues long. Per the germline V gene, CDR1 is MNHEY and CDR2 is SVGEGT. CDR3 in amino acids: CASSYDVTIYGYTF. In DNA form, the CDR3 reads TGTGCCAGCAGTTATGATGTGACGATCTATGGCTACACCTTC.

To note about this clonotype: The CDR3 end shows no conserved phenylalanine or tryptophan, and so a read error is likely. The V and J genes are TRBV6-1 and TRBJ1-2; no definite D call. Per germline, CDR1 MNHNS and CDR2 SASEGT. The CDR3 is 12 residues long. The CDR3 is CASKGTNYGYTV. The CDR3 coding sequence is TGTGCTAGCAAGGGCACCAACTATGGCTACACCGTC.

This clonotype came up many times. The chain couples TRBV5-1 to TRBJ2-7; 7 bases align to TRBD1. J gave up 2 bases and V 7 bases, and 6 bases lay outside the gene matches. The CDR3 has 13 residues. From germline, CDR1 is SGHRS and CDR2 YFSETQ. CDR3 sequence (DNA): TGCGCCAGCCAGGGGGACAGTACCTACGAGCAGTACTTC. This codes for CASQGDSTYEQYF.

Only a few counts were recorded for this clonotype. This rearrangement joins TRBV6-2 or TRBV6-3 to TRBJ1-6; 10 bases fit TRBD1. The germline V gene has CDR1 MNHEY and CDR2 SVGEGT. This CDR3 has 18 residues. The J segment lost 0 bases and the V segment lost 6 bases, leaving 8 bases of the junction unmatched. The CDR3 is CASSSGTGAPSYNSPLHF. CDR3 nucleotides: TGTGCCAGCAGCTCCGGGACAGGGGCGCCCTCCTATAATTCACCCCTCCACTTT.

The chain's CDR3 is CASSVRQGALTEAFF. Written as DNA, the CDR3 is TGTGCCAGCAGTGTTCGACAGGGGGCGTTGACTGAAGCTTTCTTT. V and J are TRBV28 and TRBJ1-1; 10 positions agree with TRBD1. The V and J ends lost 5 bases and 5 bases, in that order; junction bases with no gene match: 8. CDR3 length: 15 residues. Germline CDR1 and CDR2: MDHEN and SYDVKM.

This clonotype was recorded at least ten times. This rearrangement joins TRBV6-1 to TRBJ2-7; no definite D call. V gave up 7 bases and J gave up 3 bases, with 10 bases separating them. Germline lookup yields CDR1 MNHNS and CDR2 SASEGT. This CDR3 region has 12 residues. The CDR3 region has the DNA TGTGCCAGCAAAACAGAACTCTACGAGCAGTACTTC. Amino acids: CASKTELYEQYF.

The table lists this clonotype with a few counts. The chain combines TRBV4-1 with TRBJ2-5; the D gene is possibly TRBD2 (7 bases). Trimming pared 0 bases from V and 4 bases from J, leaving 18 bases between. The V gene's germline CDR1 is MGHRA and CDR2 YSYEKL. The CDR3 totals 17 residues. CDR3 sequence: CASSQERSGGRGETQYF. CDR3 nucleotide sequence: TGCGCCAGCAGCCAAGAAAGATCGGGGGGCAGGGGAGAGACCCAGTACTTC.

This clonotype appeared many times. J is TRBJ1-5 and V is TRBV4-1; the D gene is possibly TRBD1 (5 bases). V was shortened by 1 base and J by 3 bases, with 10 bases between the two germline ends. The CDR3 contains 15 residues. Germline V gene sequence: CDR1 MGHRA, CDR2 YSYEKL. The CDR3 nucleotides read TGCGCCAGCAGCCAAGGGGGCAGGGTCAATCAGCCCCAGCATTTT. Translation: CASSQGGRVNQPQHF.

This rearrangement joins TRBV5-5 to TRBJ1-1; D gene unclear. This CDR3 is 15 amino acids long. Trimming shortened V by 1 base and J by 3 bases, and 13 bases separated the two germline ends. CDR1 SGHKS and CDR2 YYEKEE come from the germline V gene (reference sequence). The CDR3 loop is CASSLLVMKDTEAFF. DNA of the CDR3: TGTGCCAGCAGCTTGTTGGTGATGAAGGACACTGAAGCTTTCTTT.

In its sample, this clonotype was seen many times. The chain uses TRBV24-1 and TRBJ1-1; D is undetermined. Trimming pared 5 bases from V and 7 bases from J, leaving 13 bases between. CDR3 size: 13 residues. Germline V lookup: CDR1 KGHDR, CDR2 SFDVKD. The CDR3 loop reads CATSGRTDGEAFF. CDR3 bases: TGTGCCACCAGTGGCCGGACGGACGGTGAAGCTTTCTTT.

There are many counts of this clonotype. This rearrangement joins TRBV5-1 to TRBJ2-7; TRBD1 is a possible D gene (6 bases). The V and J ends lost 4 bases and 7 bases respectively, with 21 bases between them. Germline V gene sequence: CDR1 SGHRS, CDR2 YFSETQ. The CDR3 extends over 15 amino acids. CDR3 sequence reads: CASSPQTTTQGEQYF. The CDR3 DNA reads as TGCGCCAGCAGCCCCCAGACTACAACCCAGGGGGAGCAGTACTTC.

Turning to this clonotype: It may be a read error: a sequence one base away is much more abundant. The conserved closing phenylalanine or tryptophan is absent in this CDR3, likely reflecting a read error. V usage is TRBV30 and J usage is TRBJ1-2; no clear D gene. The germline gives CDR1 GTSNPN, CDR2 SVGIG (reference sequence). The CDR3 runs to 12 residues. V was shortened by 4 bases and J by 4 bases, with 10 bases between the two germline ends. This CDR3 reads CAWTVGIYGYTY. The CDR3 bases are TGTGCCTGGACCGTGGGGATCTATGGCTACACCTAC.

This clonotype was observed many times. The chain carries TRBV15 and TRBJ1-2; D not resolved. CDR1 is LNHNV and CDR2 is YYDKDF in the germline V gene (reference sequence). Between the trimmed V and J ends, which lost 0 bases and 6 bases, there was a span of 11 bases. This CDR3 is built from 14 residues. The CDR3 bases are TGTGCCACCAGCAGAGATAGGGAGGTTGATGGCTACACCTTC. Residues: CATSRDREVDGYTF.

This clonotype was picked up many times. J is TRBJ2-4 and V is TRBV6-1; 7 positions agree with TRBD1. The germline V gene encodes CDR1 MNHNS and CDR2 SASEGT. V dropped 4 bases and J dropped 0; count of bases not matched to a gene: 9. The length of the CDR3 is 17 residues. The DNA for the CDR3 is TGTGCCAGCAGTGGCCGGGACAGAATTTTAGCCAAAAACATTCAGTACTTC. This gives the protein CASSGRDRILAKNIQYF.

In its sample, this clonotype was seen many times. J is TRBJ2-7 and V is TRBV11-2; 8 bases fit TRBD1. Per the germline V gene, CDR1 is SGHAT and CDR2 is FQNNGV. Trimming at V came to 8 bases and at J to 5 bases, leaving 8 bases not matched to a gene. The CDR3 consists of 13 residues. The CDR3 DNA is TGTGCCAGCTTCGGGACAGGACTGGACGAGCAGTACTTC. Its protein product is CASFGTGLDEQYF.

This clonotype appeared many times. This chain joins TRBV6-5 and TRBJ1-5; D is undetermined. This CDR3 is 17 amino acids long. V was cut by 2 bases and J by 2 bases, with 16 bases left in between. Germline CDR1 MNHEY, CDR2 SVGAGI. The CDR3 here is CASSYLGVAEGNQPQHF. For the CDR3, the DNA is TGTGCCAGCAGTTACCTAGGTGTCGCGGAGGGCAATCAGCCCCAGCATTTT.